These 22 T cell receptor beta chains were sequenced from one sample in a study of cytomegalovirus exposure and HLA in healthy donors (dated by TCRdb to about 2017). To prepare the library, the immunoSEQ multiplex PCR assay was applied. The multiplex PCR relied on a mix of 60 forward primers for TCR Vbeta segments and 13 reverse primers for TCR Jbeta segments. In its TCRdb copy, this immuneACCESS table keeps in-frame sequences only and misses some clones. Where compared with another copy, unresolved V genes explain less than half of these, and the others have no known cause. The sample table contains some 80,000 clones; only one count was recorded for 78% of them. Roughly 1.5% of the sample is held by the ten biggest clonotypes. Sequencing was done on a sample of PBMCs. These TCRs come from a man aged 35 to 55 in good health and CMV-seronegative.

The chain joins TRBV28 to TRBJ2-7, with TRBD2 identical over 8 bases. V lost 5 bases, J lost 4 bases, and 10 bases stayed unmatched. The CDR3 spans 15 residues. CDR1 is MDHEN and CDR2 is SYDVKM in the germline V gene. The CDR3 nucleotides read TGTGCCAGCAGTCCCCTAGCGGGCGGGGGGTACGAGCAGTACTTC. Its translation is CASSPLAGGGYEQYF.

V usage is TRBV6-5 and J usage is TRBJ2-5, with TRBD1 identical over 8 bases. The end of the DNA aligns better with TRBJ2-7, so the J call may be wrong. The CDR3 totals 15 residues. Germline lookup yields CDR1 MNHEY and CDR2 SVGAGI. CDR3 residues: CASSYSQGQGYEQYF. DNA of the CDR3: TGTGCCAGCAGTTACAGTCAAGGACAGGGCTACGAGCAGTACTTC.

V usage is TRBV6-1 and J usage is TRBJ2-2; 10 nucleotides align to TRBD2. Germline V gene data show CDR1 as MNHNS and CDR2 as SASEGT. The ends lost 0 bases at V and 6 bases at J; junction bases unmatched: 4. The CDR3 runs 16 residues. CDR3 bases: TGTGCCAGCAGTGAAGCGCTAGCGGGAGCGGCCGGGGAGCTGTTTTTT. Its translation: CASSEALAGAAGELFF.

The J gene is TRBJ2-7, the V gene TRBV9, with 8 positions matching TRBD1. V lost 0 bases to trimming and J lost 6 bases; unmatched junction nucleotides: 8. In germline, CDR1 is SGDLS, CDR2 YYNGEE. The CDR3 sequence is 15 residues long. The CDR3 DNA reads as TGTGCCAGCAGCGTAGATGCAGGGGGCGCGTCCGAGCAGTACTTC. Its translation: CASSVDAGGASEQYF.

This clone has only one observation. The rearrangement links TRBV30 to TRBJ1-3; D is undetermined. V shed 2 bases and J shed 5 bases, with 7 bases lying between them. Germline CDR1 is GTSNPN and CDR2 is SVGIG (reference sequence). The CDR3 is 12 amino acids. The CDR3 loop reads CAWSPSRNTIYF. CDR3 in DNA: TGTGCCTGGAGTCCGAGCAGAAACACCATATATTTT.

This clone was recorded only once. The V gene is TRBV19, the J gene TRBJ1-5, with 8 bases identical to TRBD1. This CDR3 comprises 14 residues. The V gene's germline CDR1 is LNHDA and CDR2 SQIVND (reference sequence). V was pared by 3 bases and J by 4 bases, with 2 bases of the junction left unmatched. CDR3 sequence reads: CASSIRQGNQPQHF. CDR3 in DNA: TGTGCCAGTAGTATCCGACAGGGGAATCAGCCCCAGCATTTT. Filled out from reference TRBV19 and TRBJ1-5, the complete variable domain reads DGGITQSPKYLFRKEGQNVTLSCEQNLNHDAMYWYRQDPGQGLRLIYYSQIVNDFQKGDIAEGYSVSREKKESFPLTVTSAQKNPTAFYLCASSIRQGNQPQHFGDGTRLSIL.

This clone was detected only a few times. The chain links TRBV9 to TRBJ2-3; 7 nucleotides agree with TRBD1. Germline CDR1 reads SGDLS; CDR2 reads YYNGEE. Germline trimming cut 0 bases from V and 4 bases from J; bases unmatched to any gene: 5. CDR3 length: 15 amino acids. The CDR3 is CASSVEGGVADTQYF. As DNA, the CDR3 is TGTGCCAGCAGCGTAGAAGGGGGCGTAGCAGATACGCAGTATTTT.

The table lists this clone with a count of one. In the same sample, other DNA sequences code for this CDR3. This rearrangement joins TRBV28 to TRBJ2-3; 8 bases fit TRBD1. The V gene end was trimmed by 4 bases and the J gene end by 3 bases; junction bases not matched to a gene: 3. The CDR3 is made up of 14 amino acids. Germline V CDR1 and CDR2: MDHEN, SYDVKM. The CDR3 spells CASSSGQGTDTQYF. In DNA, the CDR3 is TGTGCCAGCAGTTCTGGACAGGGAACAGATACGCAGTATTTT.

V and J are TRBV4-2 and TRBJ2-1, with 10 bases identical to TRBD2. CDR3 length: 17 residues. The trim removed 4 bases at V and 0 bases at J, leaving 6 bases unmatched. CDR1 LGHNA and CDR2 YNFKEQ come from the germline V gene. This CDR3 reads CASSLGLAARSYNEQFF. The CDR3 nucleotides are TGTGCCAGCAGCCTCGGACTAGCGGCCCGCTCCTACAATGAGCAGTTCTTC.

For the CDR3, the DNA is TGTGCCAGCAGCTTAGACCCCGGGACTTCACACTACGAGCAGTACTTC. It encodes CASSLDPGTSHYEQYF. The chain joins TRBV7-8 to TRBJ2-7; D might be TRBD2 (6 bases). The V gene's germline CDR1 is SGHVS and CDR2 FQNEAQ. CDR3 length equals 16 residues. V was pared by 1 base and J by 3 bases, with 16 bases between.

This clone was observed once. The rearrangement joins TRBV7-3 to TRBJ2-3, with 7 bases fitting TRBD2. Trimming removed 5 bases from V and 1 base from J; junction bases left unmatched: 9. The CDR3 covers 16 residues. The germline CDR1 and CDR2 sequences are SGHTA and FQGTGA. The CDR3 loop is CASSGGLLGGTDTQYF. In nucleotides, the CDR3 is TGTGCCAGCAGCGGGGGACTACTGGGGGGCACAGATACGCAGTATTTT.

The genes are TRBV7-8 and TRBJ2-1; TRBD2 agrees at 8 bases. The germline gives CDR1 SGHVS, CDR2 FQNEAQ. This CDR3 has 14 amino acids. The ends lost 5 bases at V and 7 bases at J; junction bases unmatched: 7. The CDR3 spells CASSPSGSGNEQFF. The CDR3 nucleotides read TGTGCCAGCAGCCCGAGCGGGAGTGGGAATGAGCAGTTCTTC.

The chain joins TRBV29-1 to TRBJ2-7; D call uncertain. Germline V gives CDR1 SQVTM, CDR2 ANQGSEA. V was shortened by 7 bases and J by 2 bases, with 12 bases between the two germline ends. The CDR3 spans 12 residues. The CDR3 DNA is TGCAGCGCCGCGACTCCCGCCTACGAGCAGTACTTC. It translates to CSAATPAYEQYF.

This clone appeared a few times. The chain links TRBV10-3 to TRBJ1-5; D ambiguous. V was trimmed by 8 bases and J by 0 bases, leaving 11 bases between them. The V gene's germline CDR1 is ENHRY and CDR2 SYGVKD. This CDR3 is 14 amino acids long. CDR3 amino acids: CAIGGSDSNQPQHF. CDR3 coding DNA: TGTGCCATCGGAGGGTCAGATAGCAATCAGCCCCAGCATTTT.

The chain uses TRBV5-4 and TRBJ2-6; tentative D call: TRBD2 (6 bases). The CDR3 contains 16 residues. CDR1 and CDR2 from the germline V gene are SGHNT and YYREEE (reference sequence). V gave up 5 bases and J gave up 0 bases, with 12 bases separating them. The chain's CDR3 is CASRRDLPSGANVLTF. CDR3 coding DNA: TGTGCCAGCAGGAGGGACTTGCCCTCTGGGGCCAACGTCCTGACTTTC.

The gene calls are TRBV5-4 and TRBJ1-1; D call uncertain. This CDR3 is 15 amino acids long. Per the germline V gene, CDR1 is SGHNT and CDR2 is YYREEE (reference sequence). V shed 2 bases and J shed 3 bases, with 14 bases lying between them. The CDR3 sequence is CASSLAGWSDTEAFF. The CDR3 nucleotides are TGTGCCAGCAGCTTAGCCGGGTGGAGCGACACTGAAGCTTTCTTT.

This clone appeared once. One junction end does not reproduce the germline sequence, and a read error may be involved. The chain uses TRBV7-7 and TRBJ2-7, with a tentative D call TRBD1 (6 bases). The CDR3 has 14 residues. Per the germline V gene, CDR1 is SSHAT and CDR2 is FNYEAQ (reference sequence). The CDR3 loop reads CASSSGTRNHEQYF. CDR3 DNA sequence: TGTGCTAGCAGCTCAGGGACACGGAACCACGAGCAGTACTTC.

V usage is TRBV29-1 and J usage is TRBJ1-3, with 8 bases identical to TRBD1. V lost 7 bases and J lost 2; bases outside the gene matches: 4. Germline CDR1 reads SQVTM; CDR2 reads ANQGSEA. The CDR3 covers 13 residues. CDR3 amino acids: CSAGQGTGNTIYF. The DNA of the CDR3 is TGCAGCGCCGGACAGGGAACTGGAAACACCATATATTTT.

The chain carries TRBV14 and TRBJ2-2; D possibly corresponds to TRBD1 (5 bases). Germline V gene lookup returns CDR1 SGHDN and CDR2 FVKESK. V was shortened by 3 bases and J by 7 bases, with 12 bases between the two germline ends. This CDR3 has 14 amino acids. DNA for the CDR3: TGTGCCAGCAGCCATGCAGGGATACACGGGGAGCTGTTTTTT. This gives the protein CASSHAGIHGELFF.

The J gene is TRBJ1-5, the V gene TRBV6-6; TRBD1 matches at 7 bases. V trimming: 7 bases; J trimming: 6 bases; junction bases outside the gene matches: 9. Germline CDR1 is MNHNY and CDR2 is SVGAGI (reference sequence). CDR3 length: 14 amino acids. The CDR3 bases are TGTGCCAGCACCTCAAGACAGGGAGGTCAGCCCCAGCATTTT. Encoded protein: CASTSRQGGQPQHF.

This sequence joins TRBV7-2 and TRBJ1-5; D remains ambiguous. This CDR3 has 15 amino acids. Trimming took off 1 base at V and 2 bases at J, with 9 bases between the two ends. The V gene's germline CDR1 is SGHTA and CDR2 FQGNSA. CDR3 bases: TGTGCCAGCAGCTTAGGGGCGCGAGGCAATCAGCCCCAGCATTTT. Residues: CASSLGARGNQPQHF.

The chain couples TRBV4-2 to TRBJ2-5, with 9 nucleotides matching TRBD2. Germline lookup yields CDR1 LGHNA and CDR2 YNFKEQ. The V gene end was trimmed by 5 bases and the J gene end by 3 bases; junction bases not matched to a gene: 7. The CDR3 runs to 15 residues. The CDR3 spells CASSGTSGREETQYF. Here the CDR3 DNA reads TGTGCCAGCAGCGGAACTAGCGGGCGGGAAGAGACCCAGTACTTC.